This T cell receptor beta chain was identified during a study of T-cell reconstitution after alpha-beta-depleted transplantation in children. Findings and caveats of the study: Surviving recipient T cells and thymic progenitors produced the high day-60 TCRbeta diversity seen in some patients. T-cell counts and diversity at one year following transplant were attributed mainly to newly produced T cells. Alpha-beta T cells present about two months after transplant were reported to originate from several hundred expanded graft clones.

Germline CDR1 is LGHDT and CDR2 is YNNKEL (reference sequence). There are 17 residues in the CDR3. Trimming removed 2 bases from V and 0 bases from J; junction bases left unmatched: 5. Using unique molecular identifiers, the investigators prepared the TCRbeta library. In TCRdb, the PCR reads were re-called with MiXCR into one record per CDR3 protein. This sample has approximately 290,000 distinct CDR3 sequences, with around a tenth found just once. With respect to this clonotype: Its antigen is not known.

The sequenced sample was peripheral blood, obtained 180 days after TCRalphabeta/CD19-depleted stem cell transplant. The source of this sequence is a male patient between 2 and 15 years old who had a stem cell transplant for chronic granulomatous disease, so the T cells may come from the graft donor. The V call is TRBV3-1, the J call TRBJ2-4; 9 nucleotides line up with TRBD2. This CDR3 is CASSQLGTSLAKNIQYF. In DNA form, the CDR3 reads TGTGCCAGCAGCCAATTGGGGACTAGCTTAGCCAAAAACATTCAGTACTTC.